A selection of T cell receptor beta chains follows, all from one sample in a study of human T cells and chemical hapten exposure. TCRdb analysed the RACE reads with MiXCR anew, one entry per CDR3 protein. The sample contains 150,000 to 200,000 distinct CDR3 sequences, more than 20% of which appear only once. Sequenced material: whole blood, taken in connection with sensitization to the hapten diphenylcyclopropenone (DPC). Receptor source: a woman aged 40-49 years with alopecia areata. Some clones in this sample may be carry-over from other donors' samples. Each CDR3 is given with its conserved first and last residue. The D gene is left open where the match is weak. Clone size, where shown, is once, few, many, or a class for clones that have expanded.

cdr3_nt cdr3_aa d_call cdr3_length clone_size j_call v_call
TGTGCCAGCAGTAGGGAGACCGAGCAGTACTTC CASSRETEQYF . 11 . TRBJ2-7 TRBV12-3/TRBV12-4
TGTGCCAGCAGTCGGACAGGGAACACTGAAGCTTTCTTT CASSRTGNTEAFF TRBD1 13 many TRBJ1-1 TRBV12-3/TRBV12-4
TGCAGCGTTGGAACAGGGGGGGACAGAGCCAAAAACATTCAGTACTTC CSVGTGGDRAKNIQYF . 16 few TRBJ2-4 TRBV29-1
TGTGCCAGCAGTACAGGCTACCTCTCCTACGAGCAGTACTTC CASSTGYLSYEQYF . 14 few TRBJ2-7 TRBV6-5
TGCAGTGCTAGAGATCGGTGGCGGTATCAGGGGACCTACGAGCAGTACTTC CSARDRWRYQGTYEQYF . 17 few TRBJ2-7 TRBV20-1
TGTGCCAGCAGTTACTCGCAACTAGCCTCCTACAATGAGCAGTTCTTC CASSYSQLASYNEQFF . 16 few TRBJ2-1 TRBV6-5
TGCAGCGTTGTGTTCGAACGTGTAGCTTTCTTT CSVVFERVAFF . 11 many TRBJ1-1 TRBV29-1
TGCGCCAGCAGCCACACTACCCGGACGGGTGAGCAGTTCTTC CASSHTTRTGEQFF . 14 . TRBJ2-1 TRBV4-3
TGTGCCAGCAGTTCCCTTAACACCGGGGAGCTGTTTTTT CASSSLNTGELFF . 13 . TRBJ2-2 TRBV27
TGCGCCAGCAGCCAAGTTGGGACCGGGGAGCTGTTTTTT CASSQVGTGELFF . 13 many TRBJ2-2 TRBV4-1
TGCGCCAGCAGCTTGGGGGGAATAAATTCACCCCTCCACTTT CASSLGGINSPLHF . 14 few TRBJ1-6 TRBV5-1
TGTGCCAGCAGTGCCGGGACAGGGAGCACCGGGGAGCTGTTTTTT CASSAGTGSTGELFF TRBD1 15 . TRBJ2-2 TRBV12-3/TRBV12-4
TGTGCCAGCCGTGGAAACAGGGCTCTAGGAGGGGATGAGCAGTTCTTC CASRGNRALGGDEQFF . 16 . TRBJ2-1 TRBV28
TGTGCCAGCAGTACCGGGACTCCTGGCGAGCAGTACTTC CASSTGTPGEQYF . 13 . TRBJ2-7 TRBV27
TGCGCCAGCAGCCAGAAGGTGCGACAGGGGGCCTCTGGGGCCAACGTCCTGACTTTC CASSQKVRQGASGANVLTF TRBD1 19 . TRBJ2-6 TRBV4-1
TGTGCCAGCAGTCCGACAGAGTACCAAGAGACCCAGTACTTC CASSPTEYQETQYF . 14 few TRBJ2-5 TRBV2
TGCAGTGCCACGGGGGCGGGAGGGCATCCAGATACGCAGTATTTT CSATGAGGHPDTQYF TRBD2 15 few TRBJ2-3 TRBV20-1
TGTGCCAGCAGGGCGGGGGGCGCGGGTCAGCCCCAGCATTTT CASRAGGAGQPQHF . 14 few TRBJ1-5 TRBV7-9
TGTGCCAGCAGTGACTCATTGGGCACTGAAGCTTTCTTT CASSDSLGTEAFF . 13 few TRBJ1-1 TRBV6-4
TGCGCCAGCAGCCGGACAGGGGCCGGGGAGCTGTTTTTT CASSRTGAGELFF TRBD1 13 few TRBJ2-2 TRBV4-1
TGTGCCAGCAGCTTAACACCTGGGACTAGCGGGAGCTTCTACGAGCAGTACTTC CASSLTPGTSGSFYEQYF TRBD2 18 few TRBJ2-7 TRBV7-2
TGTGCCAGCCGAGGGGGAGAGACCCAGTACTTC CASRGGETQYF . 11 few TRBJ2-5 TRBV6-2/TRBV6-3
TGCAGCGCCGGAACCGGGGTAGGCTACACCTTC CSAGTGVGYTF . 11 few TRBJ1-2 TRBV29-1
TGTGCCAGCAGTACCCCCGGGACAGGGAGGGACGAGCAGTACTTC CASSTPGTGRDEQYF TRBD1 15 few TRBJ2-7 TRBV12-3/TRBV12-4
TGTGCCAGCAGCTTAGACAGGGACAGTCGTCGGGCAAACATTCAGTACTTC CASSLDRDSRRANIQYF TRBD1 17 . TRBJ2-4 TRBV11-1
TGCGCCAGCAGCCAAGACGGGGCAGGGCCCTTCTACGAGCAGTACTTC CASSQDGAGPFYEQYF . 16 . TRBJ2-7 TRBV4-3
TGCAGCGTTCATTCGGGACTAGCGGGCCATGAGCAGTTCTTC CSVHSGLAGHEQFF TRBD2 14 many TRBJ2-1 TRBV29-1
TGCAGTGCTAGATCCCCTCTAAGCGGGGCCGACAATGAGCAGTTCTTC CSARSPLSGADNEQFF TRBD2 16 . TRBJ2-1 TRBV20-1
TGTGCCAGCAGTTTACCCGGACAGGGGGCACCCCTCCACTTT CASSLPGQGAPLHF TRBD1 14 few TRBJ1-6 TRBV27
TGCGCCAGCAGCGCTAGACAGGCCGCCTACGAGCAGTACTTC CASSARQAAYEQYF . 14 . TRBJ2-7 TRBV5-1
TGCAGTGCCGAGACAGGGAAGGACCAGCCCCAGCATTTT CSAETGKDQPQHF TRBD1 13 . TRBJ1-5 TRBV20-1
TGTGCCAGCAGTTTACTGGGGGTGGTCGACGAGCAGTACTTC CASSLLGVVDEQYF . 14 . TRBJ2-7 TRBV12-3/TRBV12-4
TGTGCCTCCGGCGACACCGCCTATGGCTACACCTTC CASGDTAYGYTF . 12 . TRBJ1-2 TRBV10-3
TGCAGCGTTGACGGGACAGGGCAAGAGACCCAGTACTTC CSVDGTGQETQYF TRBD1 13 many TRBJ2-5 TRBV29-1
TGTGCCAGCAGCTGTCACAGGGATCCAAGCGAGCAGTACTTC CASSCHRDPSEQYF . 14 . TRBJ2-7 TRBV7-2
TGCGCCAGCAGCCAAGGAAACAGGGTAGGCGATGAGCAGTTCTTC CASSQGNRVGDEQFF . 15 . TRBJ2-1 TRBV4-3